This T cell receptor beta chain was recorded in a study of blood T cell repertoires in COVID-19 (dated by TCRdb to the early 2020s). Regarding the study in general: The collaborator samples originated in the United States, Italy and Spain and spanned the acute and convalescent phases of COVID-19. Where available, HLA class I and class II types were obtained from metadata supplied by the sample provider rather than from assay-based typing. The sample metadata nearly always contained a de-identified subject ID, COVID-19 status, age in years and sex. The prospective study material was composed of cDNA or gDNA derived from T cells, B-cell-depleted T cells, or PBMCs. The samples were drawn from the first 160 participants of the ongoing ImmuneRACE study and from over 950 subjects provided by 6 global collaborators. The repertoires were made available in a free public database intended to serve as a resource for research on the immune response to SARS-CoV-2. Deeply sampled blood TCRbeta repertoires from subjects exposed to, actively infected with, or recovered from COVID-19 were included in the dataset. General study outcomes and caveats: The quantity of clinical and demographic metadata differed by source and by participant and was supplied without curation.

The CDR3 sequence holds 14 residues, the cysteine and phenylalanine included. The sequence is cut down to CDR3 DNA, 42 bases in frame from base 1. V has 6 bases trimmed and J has 5 bases trimmed; junction bases matching no gene number 8. The germline V gene encodes CDR1 MNHEY and CDR2 SMNVEV (reference sequence). One collaborating source in Seattle enrolled patients during active infection and followed them longitudinally through the course of disease. Each collaborating institution followed its own protocols to collect whole blood in K2EDTA tubes. For TCRbeta analysis, collaborators shipped samples as frozen whole blood, isolated PBMCs, or DNA extracted from either of those sample types. The immunoSEQ Assay, a bias-controlled multiplex PCR, was used to amplify TCRbeta CDR3 regions from genomic DNA. From the authors' description of their analysis: The number of nucleated cells in each sample was estimated from the amplification of reference gene primers within the assay. Sequence reads were collapsed and filtered to measure the absolute abundance of every unique TCRbeta CDR3 rearrangement. For each sample, productive Simpson clonality was calculated by taking the square root of Simpson's diversity index across productive rearrangements. TCRdb retrieved this table from immuneACCESS and kept in-frame rearrangements only. Not all clones are present; in checked studies, unresolved V genes account for under half, and no reason is known for the remainder. V and J calls and clone size are copied from that table; D and trimming were computed from the DNA. The table for this sample lists about 230,000 clones; about 87% of them were counted only once. The top ten clones comprise about 2.5% of the sample.

This clone was recorded a few times. The target of this receptor is not known. Nothing much larger sits one base from this clone, and base qualities are not available. The rearrangement combines TRBV27 with TRBJ1-1; TRBD1 agrees with 8 junctional bases. The origin of this receptor is a man younger than 40 with COVID-19, enrolled during active disease. The specimen was peripheral blood. Here is the DNA: TGTGCCAGCAGCCGAACAGGGGGGTGGACTGAAGCTTTCTTT. Its product reads: CASSRTGGWTEAFF.